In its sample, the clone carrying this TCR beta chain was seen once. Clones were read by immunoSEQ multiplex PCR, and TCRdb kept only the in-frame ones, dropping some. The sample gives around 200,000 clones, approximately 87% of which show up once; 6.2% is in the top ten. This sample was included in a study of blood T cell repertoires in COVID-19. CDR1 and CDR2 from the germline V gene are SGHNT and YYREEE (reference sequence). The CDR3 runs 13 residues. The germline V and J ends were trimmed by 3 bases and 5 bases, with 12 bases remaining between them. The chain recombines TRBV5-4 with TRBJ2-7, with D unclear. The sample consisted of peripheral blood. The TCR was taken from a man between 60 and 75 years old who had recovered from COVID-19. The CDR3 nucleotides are TGTGCCAGCAGCTGGAAGTCCCGGGACGAGCAGTACTTC. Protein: CASSWKSRDEQYF.